These 13 T cell receptor beta chains originate from one sample sequenced in a study of T cell repertoires in cytomegalovirus infection. TCRdb processed the reads anew with MiXCR; each CDR3 protein has one entry. Of 150,000 to 180,000 distinct CDR3 sequences listed, around 24% are singletons. The specimen was PBMCs. The receptor set was obtained from a human donor in good health (CMV status not recorded). Some clones in this sample may be carry-over from other donors' samples.

This clonotype was seen a handful of times. As DNA, the CDR3 is TGTGCCAGCAGTAAAGGCGCGCCCGCCGATACGCAGTATTTT. As protein: CASSKGAPADTQYF. The rearrangement joins TRBV6-2 or TRBV6-3 to TRBJ2-3; D ambiguous. This CDR3 has 14 amino acids. V lost 5 bases, J lost 6 bases, and 15 bases lay in between. Germline-derived CDR1 and CDR2 are MNHEY and SVGEGT.

This clonotype was detected a few times. CDR3 loop: CASSPPSASTGHPTYEQYF. In nucleotides, the CDR3 is TGTGCCAGCAGCCCACCTAGTGCCTCCACGGGACACCCAACCTACGAGCAGTACTTC. The chain links TRBV7-9 to TRBJ2-7, with D possibly being TRBD1 (6 bases). The CDR3 is 19 residues long. Trimming removed 5 bases from V and 2 bases from J, with 28 bases in between. CDR1 is SEHNR, CDR2 FQNEAQ, per germline (reference sequence).

The chain carries TRBV2 and TRBJ2-1; 8 bases are a match to TRBD2. The V and J ends lost 8 bases and 4 bases, in that order; junction bases with no gene match: 7. The V gene's germline CDR1 is SNHLY and CDR2 FYNNEI. This CDR3 is built from 14 residues. CDR3 sequence reads: CASGQRGPYNEQFF. The CDR3 DNA follows: TGTGCCAGCGGTCAGCGGGGGCCTTACAATGAGCAGTTCTTC.

The genes are TRBV10-3 and TRBJ1-2; TRBD1 aligns across 7 bases. The V and J ends lost 3 bases and 8 bases, in that order; junction bases with no gene match: 12. Looked up from germline, CDR1 is ENHRY and CDR2 is SYGVKD. The CDR3 extends over 15 amino acids. The CDR3 sequence is CAISESVQGRLGYTF. Here the CDR3 DNA reads TGTGCCATCAGTGAATCGGTACAGGGGAGGCTGGGCTACACCTTC.

This clonotype has a count of ten or more. The CDR3 coding sequence is TGTGCCAGCAGTTTATTGGTGGGAGTGAACACCGGGGAGCTGTTTTTT. This gives the protein CASSLLVGVNTGELFF. V usage is TRBV28 and J usage is TRBJ2-2; TRBD2 might be the D (5 bases). V was cut by 1 base and J by 1 base, with 10 bases left in between. This CDR3 region has 16 residues. Germline V lookup: CDR1 MDHEN, CDR2 SYDVKM.

V gene TRBV30 combines with J gene TRBJ2-5, with D possibly matching TRBD2 (6 bases). V was clipped by 2 bases and J by 2 bases, with 18 bases between them. Germline V gene sequence: CDR1 GTSNPN, CDR2 SVGIG (reference sequence). The CDR3 consists of 16 residues. The CDR3 loop is CAWSRWTGVKQETQYF. The DNA for the CDR3 is TGTGCCTGGAGTAGGTGGACGGGAGTGAAGCAAGAGACCCAGTACTTC.

The chain joins TRBV28 to TRBJ2-1; 16 bases line up with TRBD2. The CDR3 is 16 amino acids. Germline trimming cut 5 bases from V and 5 bases from J; bases unmatched to any gene: 3. Germline values: CDR1 MDHEN, CDR2 SYDVKM. Here the CDR3 DNA reads TGTGCCAGCAGTCCCGGGACTAGCGGGGGGGACAATGAGCAGTTCTTC. Translated, it gives CASSPGTSGGDNEQFF.

The rearrangement joins TRBV5-1 to TRBJ2-3, with TRBD2 matching over 12 bases. CDR1 SGHRS and CDR2 YFSETQ come from the germline V gene. There are 16 residues in the CDR3. V lost 6 bases to trimming and J lost 1 base; unmatched junction nucleotides: 6. DNA for the CDR3: TGCGCCAGCACATCGACTAGCGGGAGTGGCACAGATACGCAGTATTTT. It codes for CASTSTSGSGTDTQYF.

This clonotype was observed at least ten times. The rearrangement uses TRBV7-2 and TRBJ1-5; perhaps TRBD1 as D (6 bases). The CDR3 runs 14 residues. Per the germline V gene, CDR1 is SGHTA and CDR2 is FQGNSA. V was pared by 2 bases and J by 5 bases, with 10 bases between. The CDR3 protein is CASSLWPGDQPQHF. The CDR3, as DNA: TGTGCCAGCAGCTTATGGCCAGGGGATCAGCCCCAGCATTTT.

CDR3 nucleotide sequence: TGCAGTGCTAGCTATTTGAACACTGAAGCTTTCTTT. Translation gives CSASYLNTEAFF. The V gene is TRBV20-1, the J gene TRBJ1-1; D is unresolved. Germline values: CDR1 DFQATT, CDR2 SNEGSKA (reference sequence). The CDR3 spans 12 residues. The V end was cut by 3 bases, the J end by 0 bases, with 5 bases between.

This clonotype was seen at least ten times. The rearrangement joins TRBV7-2 to TRBJ1-1; D remains unclear. CDR3 length: 14 amino acids. CDR1 is SGHTA and CDR2 is FQGNSA in the germline V gene. Trimming left V 1 base short and J 3 bases short, with 9 bases between. The CDR3 loop reads CASSLVGMDTEAFF. In DNA, the CDR3 is TGTGCCAGCAGCTTAGTCGGGATGGACACTGAAGCTTTCTTT.

This clonotype was picked up many times. This sequence joins TRBV7-8 and TRBJ2-5; 8 nucleotides align to TRBD2. Trimming at V came to 3 bases and at J to 0 bases, leaving 9 bases not matched to a gene. The CDR3 sequence is 17 residues long. CDR1 SGHVS and CDR2 FQNEAQ come from the germline V gene. Here the CDR3 DNA reads TGTGCCAGCAGCTTGGGTCTAGCGGGCCTGTACCAAGAGACCCAGTACTTC. This encodes CASSLGLAGLYQETQYF.

Concerning this clonotype: Compared with germline, one end of the junction differs, possibly owing to a read error. The rearrangement uses TRBV7-2 and TRBJ1-1; the D is unclear. Germline V gene data show CDR1 as SGHTA and CDR2 as FQGNSA. There are 15 residues in the CDR3. The CDR3 nucleotides are TGTGCCAGCAGTCCAAGGTCGGGGAGTGGCACTGAAGTTTTCTTT. Its protein product is CASSPRSGSGTEVFF.